The entry below describes one TCR beta chain. The antigen it recognizes is unknown. Base qualities are not at hand, and no much larger clone is one base apart. The library was produced with the immunoSEQ multiplex PCR assay. The multiplex PCR relied on a mix of 60 forward primers for TCR Vbeta segments and 13 reverse primers for TCR Jbeta segments. A multiplex PCR assay on genomic DNA amplified the CDR3 region of rearranged TCR beta genes. The Illumina HiSeq System was used to sequence the amplified TCR beta libraries as 87-base-pair reads. On the authors' methods: Across the roughly 640 repertoires, a later analysis counted tens of millions of unique TCR beta chains, some 11 million of which were shared by at least two donors. Raw reads were error-corrected and collapsed into unique sequences by a nearest-neighbor algorithm in which closely related sequences were merged to remove PCR and sequencing errors. Alignment of CDR3 sequences to IMGT reference sequences was used to assign V, D and J gene segments. For a sequence to be retained, a match of at least six nucleotides was required to both a V gene segment and a J gene segment. Rearrangements were classified as productive when the CDR3 lacked stop codons and remained in frame with V and J, and all other rearrangements were classified as non-productive. Following IMGT convention, CDR3 was defined as the stretch from the second conserved V-encoded cysteine up to the conserved J-encoded phenylalanine. The earlier analysis of roughly 590 of the donors excluded sequences that lacked an unambiguous match to a single V gene segment. An earlier analysis of under 750 of the donors called V segments functional above 56.7% productive rearrangements and segregating when the between-donor standard deviation exceeded 5%. A statistical classification framework was developed to diagnose cytomegalovirus status using the catalog of TCR beta chain sequences. In a later analysis, TCR nucleotide sequences were compared against IMGT/GENE-DB human TR gene sequences so that V and J genes could be assigned. In a later analysis, CDR3 sequences and most-parsimonious VDJ recombination scenarios were assigned using the TCRdist pipeline. In a later analysis, every TCR beta chain was defined by the combination of its CDR3 amino acid sequence and its V-gene family, and reads without a unique V-gene family were dropped. In a later analysis, fewer than 650 highly shared, low-generation-probability nucleotide sequences were removed to address suspected cross-contamination and a sequencing artifact. In a later analysis, a clonal expansion index for each public chain was calculated from normalized within-repertoire ranks of inferred template counts. A later analysis computed generation probabilities with a VDJ recombination model fitted to out-of-frame rearrangements, and checked the results against IGoR. A later analysis scored TCR-TCR, TCR-HLA and TCR-CMV co-occurrence with hypergeometric tests, applying a repertoire-size bias correction to TCR pairs. To estimate false discovery rates, a later analysis permuted the HLA or CMV assignments 20 times. A later analysis grouped co-occurring TCRs with DBSCAN, adding TCRdist sequence similarity when clustering within HLA-allele-positive subsets. Repertoires with fewer than 30,000 or more than 120,000 public chains, plus five repertoires with anomalous nucleotide sharing, were excluded from co-occurrence clustering. Not all clones reach the TCRdb copy of this immuneACCESS table, which keeps in-frame sequences only. Checked studies attribute under half of the gap to unresolved V genes and leave the rest unexplained. V and J calls plus clone size are reproduced from that table; the DNA served to infer D and trimming. Across this sample there are around 180,000 clones, with just under 80% seen only once. The ten largest account for 13% of the sample.

The sample comes from a study of cytomegalovirus exposure and HLA in healthy donors (dated 2017 in TCRdb). Study-wide context: In an earlier analysis of approximately 640 of the donors, approximately 300 Gb of sequence data and 90 million to 120 million unique TCR beta sequences from roughly 180 million T cells were reported. Approximately 300 gigabases of sequencing data and approximately 85 million unique TCR sequences were included in an early release covering roughly 600 HLA-typed donors. Of the 350 to 400 genotyped donors, over 70% fell in the genetic ancestry cluster associated with self-reported Caucasian donors. The study was designed to test whether signatures of past pathogen exposure could be identified by cataloging public T cell receptors. The study used immunosequencing to profile the T cell repertoires of 670 or so subjects and linked those repertoires to cytomegalovirus serostatus. A separate validation cohort of roughly 130 different subjects was used in addition to the roughly 640-subject first cohort. To predict cytomegalovirus infection status, the study brought together high-throughput TCR immunosequencing, statistical association of individual TCRs with disease status, and machine learning. A later analysis re-examined previously published TCR beta repertoires from just over 650 donors and added high-resolution HLA genotyping to investigate patterns of TCR occurrence. In the later analysis, no new phenotypic data were used to find candidate immune exposures; instead, reliance was placed on TCR beta sequences and their occurrence across donors. An earlier analysis of 500 to 750 of the donors applied high-throughput TCR beta sequencing to assess whether each TCR beta V gene segment acted as functional or pseudogenic. Alongside the repertoire data, information on donor age, sex, ethnicity and CMV serostatus was compiled. Genome-wide SNP genotypes for about 60% of the 666 donors were used in a later genetic analysis, which treated that subset as a discovery cohort. All discovery cohort repertoires had been generated on a single sequencing platform. Class I and class II HLA loci were covered by the typing at four-digit resolution. The number of donors typed differed by locus, with roughly 629-640 for A, B, C, DRB1 and DQB1, over 500 for DQA1, 606 for DPA1, and around 450 for DPB1. Because of strong linkage in the cohort, a handful of DR-DQ haplotypes were treated as single units for association and clustering. Across around 400 genotyped donors of the cohort, an average of about 240,000 unique TCR beta nucleotide sequences per donor were sequenced, and approximately 17% of those sequences were non-productive. Findings and caveats that apply to the study as a whole: A later genetic analysis reported fewer N-insertions in productive TCRs among donors in an Asian-associated ancestry cluster than the roughly 670-donor mean. Strong co-occurrence of HLA alleles, especially DR and DQ, made assigning TCR associations to individual alleles difficult. In an earlier analysis of about 550 of the donors, most TCR beta V segments were observed in productive rearrangements about 90% or about 30% of the time, broadly matching IMGT annotations. Presence/absence analyses assumed roughly uniform sequencing depth across donors, an assumption that may not hold. Linkage disequilibrium might explain the correlated functional status among segregating V segments, but an unknown experimental factor could not be excluded. In a later genetic analysis, a missense DCLRE1C variant was associated with V-gene and J-gene trimming of TCR beta chains, and the association was replicated in an independent cohort. In a later analysis, TCR association rates were found to vary across HLA loci, with the most associated TCRs seen for DRB1 alleles and the fewest for HLA-C alleles. In a later analysis, HLA-associated TCR beta chains showed more clonal expansion and lower generation probabilities than non-associated chains that were equally common. A further reported finding was that TCR beta sequences accurately predicted the HLA-A and HLA-B alleles for most subjects in the first cohort. A cluster of highly shared sequence variants was judged likely to be a technical artifact of the sequencing pipeline. A total of 150 to 200 TCR beta chains were listed by the study as associated with cytomegalovirus. The cohort was sequenced for TCR beta chains only, and without alpha or paired-chain data the features that could be detected were limited. According to the authors, the approach could potentially be generalized to other disease states and immunological phenotypes. Across donors, most TCR sequences were observed very rarely, whereas some public TCRs were present in many individuals. The classifier was reported to diagnose cytomegalovirus status with high specificity and sensitivity in both the original cohort and the validation cohort. In a later analysis, more than 15,000 TCR beta sequences were associated with specific HLA alleles at a false discovery rate of 0.05. Most CMV-associated TCR beta chains appeared to be HLA-restricted in a later analysis, and the HLA associations seemed to be driven largely by CMV exposure. In vitro tests confirmed that three of the cytomegalovirus-associated TCR beta chains recognize cytomegalovirus antigens. For the cohort, immune exposure information was limited to CMV serostatus. HLA typing was unavailable for some donors at each locus, so association tests used only the typed subset. In a later analysis, several top co-occurrence clusters were reported to appear linked to parvovirus B19, influenza, CMV and Epstein-Barr virus. Because counts were too low, roughly 18 rarely observed V segments, including chromosome 9 orphons, were left out of the earlier analysis of 587 of the donors.

The cohort was made up of about 610 healthy bone marrow donors. At the time of sampling, all cohort members were nominally healthy, though unrecorded immune exposures were likely present. The donor tested CMV seropositive, placing the donor among the approximately 290 seropositive members of the cohort. A peripheral blood sample was collected from each donor, and TCR beta sequencing was performed on peripheral blood mononuclear cells. Genomic DNA extraction from the blood cell samples was performed with the Qiagen DNeasy Blood Extraction Kit. Sequencing input: PBMCs. This receptor was taken from a woman aged 45-65 years in good health and CMV-seropositive.

The nucleotide sequence is TGTGCCAGCAGCCTCTCCTGGGCTAGCGGGGGAAATGAGCAGTTCTTC. This is translated as CASSLSWASGGNEQFF. This sequence uses TRBV9 and TRBJ2-1; TRBD2 lines up with 10 middle nucleotides. The germline V gene encodes CDR1 SGDLS and CDR2 YYNGEE. Counted from cysteine to phenylalanine, this CDR3 has 16 amino acids. Only the CDR3 part of the read is kept: 48 bases, read in frame from the first base. Relative to germline, V is missing 4 bases and J is missing 7 bases, with 11 bases of the junction outside any gene match.